Listed here are 12 T cell receptor beta chains from one sample, sequenced in a study of T cells after yellow fever vaccination. Each CDR3 protein gets one entry after TCRdb re-called the 5' RACE reads with MiXCR. This table holds more than 90,000 distinct CDR3 sequences, approximately 7.1% found once. Specimen: CD4+ T cells sorted from PBMCs, collected about 41 days after the first yellow fever vaccination. The receptors originated from a man younger than 35 who received the YFV17D yellow fever vaccine.

A few counts support this clonotype. V gene TRBV5-1 combines with J gene TRBJ2-7, with D possibly matching TRBD1 (6 bases). Germline assignment: CDR1 SGHRS and CDR2 YFSETQ. V was shortened by 0 bases and J by 6 bases, with 10 bases between the two germline ends. CDR3 length equals 13 residues. CDR3 sequence (DNA): TGCGCCAGCAGCTTGGGCGGCAGGGGCGAGCAGTACGTC. It encodes CASSLGGRGEQYV.

This clonotype was detected only a few times. This chain connects TRBV6-7 to TRBJ2-6, with 8 bases that match TRBD1. TRBV6-7 is filed as an ORF, its function uncertain. The V segment lost 2 bases and the J segment 1 base; nucleotides outside the gene matches: 10. The CDR3 runs 19 residues. The CDR3 DNA reads as TGTGCCAGCAGTTACCCCTGGGACAGGACGGAGTCTGGGGCCAACGTCCTGACTTTC. This codes for CASSYPWDRTESGANVLTF.

In its sample, this clonotype was seen many times. This sequence joins TRBV3-1 and TRBJ2-3; 11 nucleotides align to TRBD2. CDR3 size: 16 residues. With V trimmed by 3 bases and J by 3 bases, 5 bases remained unmatched. In germline, CDR1 is LGHDT, CDR2 YNNKEL (reference sequence). The CDR3 region is CASSQLRLAGTDTQYF. CDR3 DNA sequence: TGTGCCAGCAGCCAGCTGAGACTAGCGGGGACAGATACGCAGTATTTT.

In its sample, this clonotype was seen a few times. Relative to the germline gene, one junction end is altered; a read error may explain this. The rearrangement links TRBV20-1 to TRBJ2-7, with TRBD1 matching over 10 bases. The CDR3 runs 16 residues. CDR1 DFQATT and CDR2 SNEGSKA come from the germline V gene (reference sequence). DNA for the CDR3: TGCTGTGCTAGAGATCCCAAGACAGGGGGCGGATACGAGCAGTACTTC. Its protein product is CCARDPKTGGGYEQYF.

The sample holds many counts of this clonotype. This chain joins TRBV6-1 and TRBJ2-1; tentatively, D is TRBD1 or TRBD2 (6 bases each). CDR1 is MNHNS and CDR2 is SASEGT in the germline V gene. V gave up 4 bases and J gave up 2 bases, with 12 bases separating them. The CDR3 length is 15 residues. The CDR3 DNA is TGTGCCAGCAGTGGACTCGGGGGCACCTACAATGAGCAGTTCTTC. Amino acids: CASSGLGGTYNEQFF.

In this sample, this clonotype turned up many times. The chain combines TRBV4-3 with TRBJ2-1; D could derive from TRBD1 or TRBD2 (5 bases each). Trimming left V 2 bases short and J 8 bases short, with 22 bases between. Germline CDR1 and CDR2: LGHNA and YSLEER. The length of the CDR3 is 17 residues. The CDR3 nucleotides read TGCGCCAGCAGCCAACCCCCCCACCCGGGACCTTATGATGAGCAGTTCTTC. Its translation is CASSQPPHPGPYDEQFF.

This clonotype showed up many times. This chain joins TRBV5-1 and TRBJ2-5; tentatively, D is TRBD2 (6 bases). Germline V lookup: CDR1 SGHRS, CDR2 YFSETQ. The CDR3 loop spans 15 amino acids. Trimming took off 3 bases at V and 3 bases at J, with 15 bases between the two ends. CDR3 sequence (DNA): TGCGCCAGCAGCTCGAGGGGTAGCGGAGAAGAGACCCAGTACTTC. Its protein product is CASSSRGSGEETQYF.

The gene calls are TRBV4-3 and TRBJ2-6, with D unclear. Per the germline V gene, CDR1 is LGHNA and CDR2 is YSLEER. The CDR3 consists of 14 residues. The V end lost 0 bases, the J end lost 5 bases, and 5 bases lay between the germline ends. CDR3 DNA sequence: TGCGCCAGCAGCCAAGAAGGGTGGGCCAACGTCCTGACTTTC. Its protein product is CASSQEGWANVLTF.

This clonotype was recorded at least ten times. The chain has TRBV20-1 and TRBJ2-5, with D uncertain. This CDR3 is 13 amino acids long. The ends were cut back, 2 bases at V and 1 base at J, with 8 bases in the middle. The germline V gene encodes CDR1 DFQATT and CDR2 SNEGSKA (reference sequence). CDR3 sequence (DNA): TGCAGTGCTAGATTCTCGAGCCAAGAGACCCAGTACTTC. Encoded protein: CSARFSSQETQYF.

This clonotype has a count of ten or more. The rearrangement joins TRBV12-3 or TRBV12-4 to TRBJ1-1; 9 nucleotides match TRBD1. Germline trimming cut 8 bases from V and 1 base from J; bases unmatched to any gene: 5. The CDR3 is 14 amino acids. The CDR3 loop reads CASGKTGGNTEAFF. For the CDR3, the DNA is TGTGCCAGCGGAAAGACAGGGGGGAACACTGAAGCTTTCTTT.

This chain connects TRBV7-8 to TRBJ2-7; D perhaps matches TRBD1 (6 bases). CDR1 and CDR2 (germline): SGHVS, FQNEAQ. Trimming took 1 base from V and 12 from J, leaving 22 bases between them. This CDR3 comprises 15 residues. DNA of the CDR3: TGTGCCAGCAGCTTAGAAGGACAGACCCCCTTTGATCGGTACGTC. Its translation: CASSLEGQTPFDRYV.

This clonotype was counted many times. The chain carries TRBV7-2 and TRBJ2-7, with TRBD1 identical over 9 bases. The CDR3 length is 14 residues. CDR1 SGHTA and CDR2 FQGNSA come from the germline V gene. J was trimmed by 3 bases and V by 5 bases; bases with no gene match: 5. CDR3 nucleotides: TGTGCCAGCAGCCGGGACAGGGCAGGCTACGAGCAGTACTTC. Translation gives CASSRDRAGYEQYF.